The T cell receptor (beta chain) under discussion was sequenced for a study of cytomegalovirus exposure and HLA in healthy donors. Study-wide results and caveats: Immune exposure information comprised only CMV serostatus. Within an earlier analysis, most TCR beta V segments proved productive either about 90% or about 30% of the time.

Vbeta (60) and Jbeta (13) primers were used in the PCR. Measured with immunoSEQ multiplex PCR; TCRdb has only the in-frame clones, and not every one. The sample holds some 170,000 clones, over 60% seen once. The CDR3 covers 14 residues. The germline gives CDR1 SGHTA, CDR2 FQGNSA. Trimming took off 3 bases at V and 4 bases at J, with 12 bases between the two ends. With respect to this clone: Its antigen remains unknown.

Sequenced sample: PBMCs. The sequence came from a man aged 35 to 55 in good health and CMV-seropositive. The V call is TRBV7-2, the J call TRBJ2-5; no reliable D call. The CDR3 spells CASSLSLGGETQYF. In DNA form, the CDR3 reads TGTGCCAGCAGCTTGTCTCTAGGTGGAGAGACCCAGTACTTC.